This T cell receptor beta chain was identified during a study of CD8 T cells in ankylosing spondylitis. General study points: Characteristic of ankylosing spondylitis blood, it appeared, was a TCR beta motif comprising several highly homologous variants. Disease-linked clones, CD8+, were relatively rare in peripheral blood.

Using its own MiXCR run on the 5' RACE reads, TCRdb lists one record per CDR3 protein. The table includes 700,000 to 850,000 distinct CDR3 sequences, approximately 12% detected once. Germline CDR1 reads MNHEY; CDR2 reads SMNVEV (reference sequence). V dropped 1 base and J dropped 4 bases, with 14 bases sitting between them. CDR3 length: 15 residues. This clonotype has a handful of counts. Its target is unknown. This receptor was obtained from a male donor with ankylosing spondylitis. The chain is built from TRBV27 and TRBJ2-7, with TRBD2 as a possible D gene (5 bases). The sequenced sample consisted of blood, either unsorted or a sorted T cell fraction (not recorded which). The CDR3 is CASSLYLAGVYEQYF. The DNA of the CDR3 is TGTGCCAGCAGTTTATATCTTGCGGGTGTGTACGAGCAGTACTTC.